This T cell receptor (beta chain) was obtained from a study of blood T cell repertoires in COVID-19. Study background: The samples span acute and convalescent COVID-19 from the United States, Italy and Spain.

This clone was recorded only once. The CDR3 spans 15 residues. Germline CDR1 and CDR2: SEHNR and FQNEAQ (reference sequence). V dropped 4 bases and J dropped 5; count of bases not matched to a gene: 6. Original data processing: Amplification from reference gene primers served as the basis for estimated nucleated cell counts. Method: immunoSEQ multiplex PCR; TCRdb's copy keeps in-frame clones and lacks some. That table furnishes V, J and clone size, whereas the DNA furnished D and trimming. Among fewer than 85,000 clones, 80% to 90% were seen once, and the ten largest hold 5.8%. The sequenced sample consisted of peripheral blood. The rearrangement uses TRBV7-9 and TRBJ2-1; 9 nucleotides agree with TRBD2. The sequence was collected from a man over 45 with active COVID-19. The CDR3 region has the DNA TGTGCCAGCAGCTCAGGCGGGGGGGCCGACAATGAGCAGTTCTTC. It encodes CASSSGGGADNEQFF.